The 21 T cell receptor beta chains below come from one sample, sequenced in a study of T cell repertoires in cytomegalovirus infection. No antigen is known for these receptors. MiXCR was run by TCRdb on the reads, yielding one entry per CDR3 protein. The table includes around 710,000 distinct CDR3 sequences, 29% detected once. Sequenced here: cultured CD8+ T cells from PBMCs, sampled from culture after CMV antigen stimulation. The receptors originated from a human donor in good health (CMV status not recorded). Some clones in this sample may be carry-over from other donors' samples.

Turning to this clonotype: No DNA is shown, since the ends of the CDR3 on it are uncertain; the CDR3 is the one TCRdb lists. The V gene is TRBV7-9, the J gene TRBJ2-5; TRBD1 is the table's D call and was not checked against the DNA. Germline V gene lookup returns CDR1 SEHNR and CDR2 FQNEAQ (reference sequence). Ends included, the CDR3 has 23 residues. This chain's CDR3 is CASSSEGNPQETQYFGPGNIQYF.

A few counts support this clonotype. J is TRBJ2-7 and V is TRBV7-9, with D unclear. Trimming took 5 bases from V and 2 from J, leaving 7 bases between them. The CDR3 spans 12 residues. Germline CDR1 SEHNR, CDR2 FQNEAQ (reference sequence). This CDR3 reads CASSRGTYEQYF. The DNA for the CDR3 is TGTGCCAGCAGCCGAGGAACCTACGAGCAGTACTTC.

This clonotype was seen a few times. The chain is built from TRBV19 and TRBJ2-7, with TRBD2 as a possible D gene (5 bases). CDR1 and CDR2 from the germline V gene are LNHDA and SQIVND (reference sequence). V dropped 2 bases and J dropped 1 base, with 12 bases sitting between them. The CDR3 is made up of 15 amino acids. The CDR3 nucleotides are TGTGCCAGTAGTATACTTAGAAGAGGGTCCTACGAGCAGTACTTC. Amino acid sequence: CASSILRRGSYEQYF.

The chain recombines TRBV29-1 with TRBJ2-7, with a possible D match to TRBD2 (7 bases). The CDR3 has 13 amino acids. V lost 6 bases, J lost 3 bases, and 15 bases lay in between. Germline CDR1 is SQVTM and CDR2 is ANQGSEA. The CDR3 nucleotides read TGCAGCGTCCTACTGGGAGGGGGCTACGAGCAGTACTTC. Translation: CSVLLGGGYEQYF.

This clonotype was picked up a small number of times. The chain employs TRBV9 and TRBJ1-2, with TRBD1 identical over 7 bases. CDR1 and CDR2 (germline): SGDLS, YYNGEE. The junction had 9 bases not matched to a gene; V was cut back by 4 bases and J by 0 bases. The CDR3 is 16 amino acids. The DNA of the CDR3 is TGTGCCAGCAGCTTGACAGGGTACACAGCTAACTATGGCTACACCTTC. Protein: CASSLTGYTANYGYTF.

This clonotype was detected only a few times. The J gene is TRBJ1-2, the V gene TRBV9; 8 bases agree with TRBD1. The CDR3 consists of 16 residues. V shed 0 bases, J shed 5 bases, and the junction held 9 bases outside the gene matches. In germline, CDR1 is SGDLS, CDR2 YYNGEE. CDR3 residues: CASSVGGTGFLYGYTF. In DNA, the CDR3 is TGTGCCAGCAGCGTAGGTGGGACAGGATTCCTTTATGGCTACACCTTC.

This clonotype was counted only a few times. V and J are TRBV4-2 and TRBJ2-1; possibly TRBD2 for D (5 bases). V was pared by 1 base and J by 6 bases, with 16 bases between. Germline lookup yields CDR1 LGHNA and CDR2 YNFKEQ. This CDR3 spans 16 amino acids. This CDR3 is CASSQGPASRGNEQFF. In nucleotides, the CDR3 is TGTGCCAGCAGCCAAGGCCCCGCTAGCCGGGGCAATGAGCAGTTCTTC.

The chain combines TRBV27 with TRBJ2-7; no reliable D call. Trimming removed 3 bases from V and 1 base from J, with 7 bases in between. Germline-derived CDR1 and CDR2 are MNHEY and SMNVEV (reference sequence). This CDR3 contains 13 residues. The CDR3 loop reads CASSFSVSYEQYF. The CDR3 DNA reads TGTGCCAGCAGTTTTTCCGTGTCCTACGAGCAGTACTTC.

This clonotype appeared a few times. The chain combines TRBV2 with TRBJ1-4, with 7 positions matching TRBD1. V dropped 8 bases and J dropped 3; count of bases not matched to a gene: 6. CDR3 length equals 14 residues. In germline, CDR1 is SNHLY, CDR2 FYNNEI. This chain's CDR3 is CASYWDSPNEKLFF. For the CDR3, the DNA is TGTGCCAGCTACTGGGACAGCCCTAATGAAAAACTGTTTTTT.

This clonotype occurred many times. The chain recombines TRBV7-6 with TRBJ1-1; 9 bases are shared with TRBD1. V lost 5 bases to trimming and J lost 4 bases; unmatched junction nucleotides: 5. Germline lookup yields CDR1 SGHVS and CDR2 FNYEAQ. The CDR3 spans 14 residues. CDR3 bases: TGTGCCAGCAGCCAAACAGGGGGCGTCACTGAAGCTTTCTTT. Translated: CASSQTGGVTEAFF.

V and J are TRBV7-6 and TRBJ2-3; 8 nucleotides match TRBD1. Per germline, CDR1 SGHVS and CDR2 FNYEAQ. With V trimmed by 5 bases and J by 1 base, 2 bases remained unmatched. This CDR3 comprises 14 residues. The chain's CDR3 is CASSKTGGTDTQYF. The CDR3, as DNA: TGTGCCAGCAGCAAGACAGGGGGCACAGATACGCAGTATTTT.

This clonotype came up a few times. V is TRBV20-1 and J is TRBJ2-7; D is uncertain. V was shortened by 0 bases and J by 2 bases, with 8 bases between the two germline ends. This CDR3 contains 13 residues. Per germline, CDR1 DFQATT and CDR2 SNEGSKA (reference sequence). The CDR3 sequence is CSARDSSAYEQYV. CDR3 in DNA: TGCAGTGCTAGAGATAGCAGTGCCTACGAGCAGTACGTC.

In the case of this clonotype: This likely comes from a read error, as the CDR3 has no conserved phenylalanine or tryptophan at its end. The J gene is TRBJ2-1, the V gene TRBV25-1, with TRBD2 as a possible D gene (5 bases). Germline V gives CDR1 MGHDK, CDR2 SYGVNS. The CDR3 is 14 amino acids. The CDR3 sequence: CVSSVRESYNEQFI. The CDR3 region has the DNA TGTGTCAGCAGTGTACGGGAATCCTACAATGAGCAGTTCATC.

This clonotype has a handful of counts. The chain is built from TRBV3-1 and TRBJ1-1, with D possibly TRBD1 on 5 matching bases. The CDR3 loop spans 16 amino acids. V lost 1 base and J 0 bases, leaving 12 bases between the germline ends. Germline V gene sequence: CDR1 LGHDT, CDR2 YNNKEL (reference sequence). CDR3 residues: CASSQVMRGVNTEAFF. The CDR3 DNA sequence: TGTGCCAGCAGCCAAGTAATGAGGGGCGTGAACACTGAAGCTTTCTTT. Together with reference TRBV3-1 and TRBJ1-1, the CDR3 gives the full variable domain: DTAVSQTPKYLVTQMGNDKSIKCEQNLGHDTMYWYKQDSKKFLKIMFSYNNKELIINETVPNRFSPKSPDKAHLNLHINSLELGDSAVYFCASSQVMRGVNTEAFFGQGTRLTVV.

The CDR3 sequence is CASSYDKGETEAFF. CDR3 DNA: TGTGCCAGCAGTTATGATAAGGGTGAGACTGAAGCTTTCTTT. This chain connects TRBV6-8 to TRBJ1-1; D remains unclear. Germline V gene sequence: CDR1 MNHGY, CDR2 SAAAGT. The V and J ends lost 3 bases and 5 bases respectively, with 13 bases between them. This CDR3 contains 14 residues.

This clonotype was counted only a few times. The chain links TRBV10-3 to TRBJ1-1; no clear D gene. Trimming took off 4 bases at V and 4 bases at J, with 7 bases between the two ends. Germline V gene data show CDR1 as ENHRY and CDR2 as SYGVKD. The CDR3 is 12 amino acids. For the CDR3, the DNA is TGTGCCATCAGTGCTCCGGGCACTGAAGCTTTCTTT. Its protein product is CAISAPGTEAFF.

CDR3 protein: CSVEEGLEAFF. CDR3 nucleotide sequence: TGCAGCGTTGAGGAAGGACTCGAAGCTTTCTTT. This chain links TRBV29-1 with TRBJ1-1; no firm D call. Germline V gene data show CDR1 as SQVTM and CDR2 as ANQGSEA. The CDR3 is made up of 11 amino acids. With 3 bases removed from V and 8 bases from J, the gap between germline ends came to 10 bases. Full variable domain (outside the CDR3, taken from reference TRBV29-1 and TRBJ1-1): SAVISQKPSRDICQRGTSLTIQCQVDSQVTMMFWYRQQPGQSLTLIATANQGSEATYESGFVIDKFPISRPNLTFSTLTVSNMSPEDSSIYLCSVEEGLEAFFGQGTRLTVV.

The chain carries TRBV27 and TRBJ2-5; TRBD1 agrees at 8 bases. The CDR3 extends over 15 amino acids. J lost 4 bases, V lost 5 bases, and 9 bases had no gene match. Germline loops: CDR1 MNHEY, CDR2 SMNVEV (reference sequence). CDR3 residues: CASSTNGQGRETQYF. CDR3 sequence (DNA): TGTGCCAGCAGTACGAACGGACAGGGTAGAGAGACCCAGTACTTC.

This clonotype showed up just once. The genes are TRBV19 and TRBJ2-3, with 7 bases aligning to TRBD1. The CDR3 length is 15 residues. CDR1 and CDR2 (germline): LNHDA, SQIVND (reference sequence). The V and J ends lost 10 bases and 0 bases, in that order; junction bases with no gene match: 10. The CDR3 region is CATNAEGASTDTQYF. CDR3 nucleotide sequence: TGTGCCACCAACGCCGAGGGGGCTAGCACAGATACGCAGTATTTT.

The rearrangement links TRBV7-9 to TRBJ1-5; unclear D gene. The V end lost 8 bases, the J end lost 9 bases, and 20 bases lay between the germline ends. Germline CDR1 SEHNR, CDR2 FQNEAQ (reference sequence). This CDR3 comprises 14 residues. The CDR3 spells CASSAYMEPGPQHF. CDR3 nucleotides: TGTGCCAGCTCCGCTTATATGGAGCCGGGGCCCCAGCATTTT.

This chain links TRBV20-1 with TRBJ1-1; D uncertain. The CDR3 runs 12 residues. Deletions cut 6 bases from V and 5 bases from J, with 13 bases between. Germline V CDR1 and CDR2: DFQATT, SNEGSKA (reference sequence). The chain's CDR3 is CSAGGLGTEAFF. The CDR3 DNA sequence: TGCAGTGCGGGTGGCTTAGGGACTGAAGCTTTCTTT.